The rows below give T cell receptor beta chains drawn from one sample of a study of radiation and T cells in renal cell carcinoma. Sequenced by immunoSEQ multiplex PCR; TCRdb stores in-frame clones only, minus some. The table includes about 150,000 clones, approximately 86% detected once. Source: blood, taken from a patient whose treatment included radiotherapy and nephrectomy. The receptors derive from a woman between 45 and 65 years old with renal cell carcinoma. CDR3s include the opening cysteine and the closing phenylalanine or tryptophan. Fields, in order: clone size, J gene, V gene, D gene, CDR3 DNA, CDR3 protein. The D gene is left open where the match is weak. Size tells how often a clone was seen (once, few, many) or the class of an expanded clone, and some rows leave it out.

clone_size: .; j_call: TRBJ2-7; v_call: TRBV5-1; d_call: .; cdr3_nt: TGCGCCAGCAGCCGGACTACTAGCTCCTACGAGCAGTACTTC; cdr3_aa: CASSRTTSSYEQYF
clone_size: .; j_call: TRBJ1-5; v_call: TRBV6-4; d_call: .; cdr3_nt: TGTGCCAGCAACTTGGAGGGTAATCAGCCCCAGCATTTT; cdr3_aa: CASNLEGNQPQHF
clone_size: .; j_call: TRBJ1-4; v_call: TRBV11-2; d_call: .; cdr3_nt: TGTGCCAGCAGCTTAAGATCCGCAACTAATGAAAAACTGTTTTTT; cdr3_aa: CASSLRSATNEKLFF
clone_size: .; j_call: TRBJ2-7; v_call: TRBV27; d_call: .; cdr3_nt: TGTGCCAGCAGGGGGCCGTCGGGGGACGAGCAGTACTTC; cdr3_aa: CASRGPSGDEQYF
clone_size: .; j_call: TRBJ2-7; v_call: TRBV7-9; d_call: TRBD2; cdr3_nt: TGTGCCAGCAGCCCCGGACTAGCGGGAAGCTACGAGCAGTACTTC; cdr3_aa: CASSPGLAGSYEQYF
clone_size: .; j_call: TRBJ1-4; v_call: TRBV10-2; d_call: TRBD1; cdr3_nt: TGCGCCAGCAGGAAGACAGGGGGCCTGTCATCAACTAATGAAAAACTGTTTTTT; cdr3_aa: CASRKTGGLSSTNEKLFF
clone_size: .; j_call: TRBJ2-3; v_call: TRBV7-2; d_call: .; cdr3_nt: TGTGCCAGCAGCCCCTACATAGATACGCAGTATTTT; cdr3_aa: CASSPYIDTQYF
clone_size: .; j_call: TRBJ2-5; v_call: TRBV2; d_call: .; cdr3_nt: TGTGCCAGCAGTCAGGACGGACAAGAGACCCAGTACTTC; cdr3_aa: CASSQDGQETQYF
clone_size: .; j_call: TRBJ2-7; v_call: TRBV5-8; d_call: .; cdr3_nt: TGTGCCAGCAGCCGTTACGAGCAGTACTTC; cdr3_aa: CASSRYEQYF
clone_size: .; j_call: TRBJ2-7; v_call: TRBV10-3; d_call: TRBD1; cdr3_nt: TGTGCCACCAGACAGGGTGGTTACGAGCAGTACTTC; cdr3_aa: CATRQGGYEQYF
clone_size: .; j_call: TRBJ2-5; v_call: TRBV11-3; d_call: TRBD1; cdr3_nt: TGTGCCAGCAGCTTAGGCGACAGGGCGCGGGAGACCCAGTACTTC; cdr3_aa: CASSLGDRARETQYF
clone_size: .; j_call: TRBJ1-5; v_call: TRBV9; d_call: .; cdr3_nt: TGTGCCAGCAGCGTAGATTCCTCCTATCAGCCCCAGCATTTT; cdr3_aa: CASSVDSSYQPQHF
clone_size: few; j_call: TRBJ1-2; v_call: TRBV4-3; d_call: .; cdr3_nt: TGCGCCAGCAGCCAAGGGAAGTTCCTCGATGGCTACACCTTC; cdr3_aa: CASSQGKFLDGYTF
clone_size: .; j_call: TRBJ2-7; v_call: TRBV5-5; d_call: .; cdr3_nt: TGTGCCAGCAGCTTGGGGGACTGGGGGCTCTACGAGCAGTACTTC; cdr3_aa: CASSLGDWGLYEQYF
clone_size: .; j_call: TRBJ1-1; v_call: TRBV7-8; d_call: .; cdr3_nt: TGTGCCAGCAGCTTAGAGAGGAACACTGAAGCTTTCTTT; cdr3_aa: CASSLERNTEAFF
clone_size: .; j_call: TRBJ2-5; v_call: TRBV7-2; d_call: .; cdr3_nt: TGTGCCAGCAGCTTAGCAGGGGGGGAGACCCAGTACTTC; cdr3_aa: CASSLAGGETQYF
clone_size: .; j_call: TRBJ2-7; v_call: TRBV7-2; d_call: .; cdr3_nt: TGTGCCAGCAGCTTATGGGCTGACTCCTACGAGCAGTACTTC; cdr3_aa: CASSLWADSYEQYF
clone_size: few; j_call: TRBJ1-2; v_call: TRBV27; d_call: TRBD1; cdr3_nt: TGTGCCAGCAGTTCAACCATTTCCGGGACAGGGAATGGCTACACCTTC; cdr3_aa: CASSSTISGTGNGYTF